Listed below are T cell receptor beta chains from one sample, sequenced in a study of cytomegalovirus exposure and HLA in healthy donors. The repertoire was sequenced with immunoSEQ multiplex PCR; TCRdb's copy has only in-frame clones and lacks some. The table has approximately 130,000 clones, approximately 77% seen once. Material for sequencing was PBMCs. Receptors were obtained from a woman aged 35 to 49 in good health and CMV-seronegative. CDR3s include the opening cysteine and the closing phenylalanine or tryptophan. Size tells how often a clone was seen (once, few, many) or the class of an expanded clone, and some rows leave it out.

clone_size	j_call	cdr3_length	v_call	cdr3_aa
NA	TRBJ1-3	17	TRBV7-9	CASSLEGGRAAGNTIYF
NA	TRBJ2-3	15	TRBV7-9	CASSLDGGSTDTQYF
NA	TRBJ2-5	16	TRBV5-6	CASSRGTSGAKETQYF
NA	TRBJ1-1	16	TRBV7-2	CASSLEQGASGTEAFF
NA	TRBJ2-1	17	TRBV21-1	CASSKVEGQGPYNEQFF
NA	TRBJ1-5	15	TRBV7-9	CASSLGQGINQPQHF
NA	TRBJ2-1	15	TRBV7-9	CASSAWASGGDEQFF
NA	TRBJ1-6	15	TRBV19	CASSIQGTPSSPLHF
NA	TRBJ1-2	13	TRBV6-5	CASSYVGGKGYTF
NA	TRBJ2-2	16	TRBV6-5	CASSYARQGNTGELFF
NA	TRBJ1-3	15	TRBV29-1	CSVVLPGTGRNTIYF
NA	TRBJ1-4	17	TRBV4-2	CASSQATGVATNEKLFF
NA	TRBJ1-3	16	TRBV7-8	CASSPDRGLSGNTIYF
NA	TRBJ2-7	16	TRBV5-6	CASRPLNRVLSYEQYF
NA	TRBJ2-1	15	TRBV5-6	CASSPRAISYNEQFF
NA	TRBJ2-3	16	TRBV7-9	CASSVTSGGAADTQYF
NA	TRBJ1-2	15	TRBV7-3	CASSSNGGRGYGYTF
NA	TRBJ2-7	12	TRBV7-2	CASSLVGGGLYF
NA	TRBJ2-2	15	TRBV29-1	CSVSTTSGGGRELFF
NA	TRBJ2-6	15	TRBV28	CASSFGQSGANVLTF
NA	TRBJ1-3	16	TRBV10-3	CAILGRNQLSGNTIYF
NA	TRBJ1-1	14	TRBV29-1	CSAGFRLWNTEAFF
NA	TRBJ1-3	15	TRBV30	CAWSVQRQGGNTIYF
NA	TRBJ1-2	15	TRBV7-6	CASSSPGQGNYGYTF
NA	TRBJ2-3	15	TRBV30	CAWRPGDVTTDTQYF
NA	TRBJ2-1	17	TRBV5-1	CASSSFEGTGGRNEQFF
NA	TRBJ1-1	14	TRBV18	CASSPERGEGEAFF
NA	TRBJ1-5	14	TRBV7-8	CASSRGTGNQPQHF
NA	TRBJ1-5	15	TRBV7-2	CASSFTHSSNQPQHF
few	TRBJ2-5	14	TRBV9	CASSSRQEQETQYF
NA	TRBJ1-1	12	TRBV29-1	CSVEGGNTEAFF